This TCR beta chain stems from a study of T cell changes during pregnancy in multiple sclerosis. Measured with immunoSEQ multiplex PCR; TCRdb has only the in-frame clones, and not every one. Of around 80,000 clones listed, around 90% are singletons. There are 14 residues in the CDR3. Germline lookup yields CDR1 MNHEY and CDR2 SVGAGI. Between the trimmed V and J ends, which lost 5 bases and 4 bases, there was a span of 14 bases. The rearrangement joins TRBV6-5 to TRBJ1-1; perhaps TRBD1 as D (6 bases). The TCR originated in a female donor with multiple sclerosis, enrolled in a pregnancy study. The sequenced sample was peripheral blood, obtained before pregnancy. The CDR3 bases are TGTGCCAGCAGTCGAAACAGGGATCGCACTGAAGCTTTCTTT. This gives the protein CASSRNRDRTEAFF.